This TCR beta chain stems from a study of cytomegalovirus exposure and HLA in healthy donors (dated by TCRdb to the late 2010s). Study-level background: The 700 or so repertoires of the first cohort and the 110 or so validation repertoires were produced on the same platform, according to a later analysis. Along with the roughly 700-subject first cohort, a separate validation cohort of over a hundred different subjects was used. The study aimed to test whether signatures of past pathogen exposure could be identified by cataloging public T cell receptors. High-throughput TCR immunosequencing, statistical association of individual TCRs with disease status, and machine learning were combined to predict cytomegalovirus infection status. The investigation overall reported the following: A later analysis had no HLA typing for the validation cohort, so co-occurrence there was scored across all 130 or so repertoires. The authors suggested that the approach could potentially be extended to other disease states and immunological phenotypes. While some public TCRs were present in many individuals, most TCR sequences turned up only very rarely across donors. Of the cluster scores, 85% to 95% were above 0 in a later analysis, which found that TCRs clustered in the first cohort also tended to co-occur in the 130 or so validation repertoires. In both the original and validation cohorts, the classifier was reported to diagnose cytomegalovirus status with high specificity and sensitivity. The study listed around 160 TCR beta chains as associated with cytomegalovirus. Three of the identified cytomegalovirus-associated TCR beta chains were confirmed in vitro to be specific for cytomegalovirus antigens.

As to this clone: Its antigen is currently not known. The sample holds no much larger clone one base away, and base qualities are not on file. The same CDR3 arises from other DNA sequences in this sample as well.

The donors were included in the validation cohort of around 120 subjects, a group kept apart from the roughly 730-subject first cohort. Receptors were amplified or captured by the immunoSEQ multiplex PCR assay. For the original study's pipeline: A statistical classification framework was built to diagnose cytomegalovirus status from the catalog of TCR beta chain sequences. This is the immuneACCESS table as TCRdb keeps it, with only in-frame sequences that have V and J called. A part of the clones is gone; compared with another copy, unresolved V genes explain less than half, and the rest is unexplained. The DNA was the basis for D and trimming; V, J and clone size are from that table. Counted in this sample were about 88,000 clones; roughly 83% of them appeared once. The ten largest clones capture roughly 12% of the sample. The receptor was isolated from a young woman in good health and CMV-seropositive. The specimen sequenced was PBMCs.

The CDR3: CASSLSGTGGTEAFF. The DNA sequence is as follows: TGTGCCAGCAGTTTATCGGGGACAGGGGGGACTGAAGCTTTCTTT. Recombination joined TRBV27 with TRBJ1-1; 11 bases in the junction line up with TRBD1. The CDR3 spans 15 residues, from the cysteine through the phenylalanine. Only the CDR3 portion is preserved as DNA: 45 bases, with reading frame beginning at the first base. For CDR1 and CDR2, the germline V gene (reference sequence) lists MNHEY and SMNVEV. Relative to germline, V is missing 0 bases and J is missing 5 bases, with 2 bases of the junction outside any gene match.